This is a list of T cell receptor beta chains from one sample in a study of OX40 agonist ivuxolimab in advanced cancers. TCRdb keeps only in-frame clones here, not all; method: immunoSEQ multiplex PCR. The table records about 86,000 clones, roughly nine tenths of them present only once. The sample was CD4+ or CD8+ T cells sorted from blood, taken in a trial of the OX40 agonist ivuxolimab. The source is an adult with an advanced solid tumor such as melanoma, head and neck, liver or kidney cancer. Both conserved end residues are part of each CDR3. The D gene is left open where the match is weak. Some rows have no size entry. The others give once, few or many, or a class for an expanded clone.

j_call d_call clone_size v_call cdr3_nt cdr3_aa
TRBJ1-5 NA NA TRBV6-6 TGTGCCAGCAGTGCGCAGGGAGCGGTGCGTCAGCCCCAGCATTTT CASSAQGAVRQPQHF
TRBJ1-1 TRBD1 NA TRBV7-9 TGTGCCAGCAGACCCGGGACAGGGAACACTGAAGCTTTCTTT CASRPGTGNTEAFF
TRBJ1-1 TRBD1 few TRBV19 TGTGCCAGTACCGGACAGGGGTTGAACACTGAAGCTTTCTTT CASTGQGLNTEAFF
TRBJ2-3 TRBD2 NA TRBV5-1 TGCGCCAGCAGCTTGGCCGGTAGCGGGGGGGCCCATACGCAGTATTTT CASSLAGSGGAHTQYF
TRBJ1-2 TRBD1 NA TRBV5-1 TGCGCCAGCAGCCCTTCAACAGGGGTGCGTGGCTACACCTTC CASSPSTGVRGYTF
TRBJ1-5 TRBD1 NA TRBV4-3 TGCGCCAGCAGCCACGGGACAGAGAATCAGCCCCAGCATTTT CASSHGTENQPQHF
TRBJ2-1 NA NA TRBV5-1 TGCGCCAGCAGGCATATTCCCAATGAGCAGTTCTTC CASRHIPNEQFF
TRBJ1-2 NA NA TRBV19 TGTGCCAGTAGCCCTCGGGGCAGTAGAGGTGGCTACACCTTC CASSPRGSRGGYTF
TRBJ2-7 NA NA TRBV6-1 TGTGCCAGCAGGGAAGGTCCCGCGTCCTACGAGCAGTACTTC CASREGPASYEQYF
TRBJ2-5 TRBD2 NA TRBV10-2 TGCGCCAGCAACATAGCGGGGGCGGGGTCCCAGTACTTC CASNIAGAGSQYF